This T cell receptor (beta chain) appears in the sequencing data of a study of blood T cell repertoires in COVID-19. Study context: Italy, Spain and the United States were the sources of the convalescent and acute COVID-19 samples. Nucleic acid was either cDNA or gDNA, and it came from T cells, B-cell-depleted T cells, or PBMCs.

Per the original data handling: The assay estimated nucleated cells by amplifying reference gene primers. TCRdb keeps only in-frame clones here, not all; method: immunoSEQ multiplex PCR. That table furnishes V, J and clone size, whereas the DNA furnished D and trimming. The sample carries a few hundred thousand clones, 88% recorded once. The CDR3 is 13 residues long. Trimming took 7 bases from V and 0 from J; bases not matched to a gene: 2. Germline V CDR1 and CDR2: ENHRY, SYGVKD. This sequence joins TRBV10-3 and TRBJ2-7; 8 bases are a match to TRBD2. The material sequenced was peripheral blood. This clonotype originated in a woman younger than 45 with acute or convalescent COVID-19. Here the CDR3 reads CAIKREHSYEQYF. The DNA for the CDR3 is TGTGCCATCAAGCGGGAGCACTCCTACGAGCAGTACTTC.